The next 21 T cell receptor beta chains were all read from a single sample in a study of cytomegalovirus exposure and HLA in healthy donors. Both 60 Vbeta primers and 13 Jbeta primers went into the PCR. Produced via immunoSEQ multiplex PCR; TCRdb's table is partial and in-frame only. There are roughly 180,000 clones in the sample; approximately 82% occur only once, and around 1.2% lies in the top ten. Source material: PBMCs. The source is a girl aged 2-10 years in good health and CMV-seropositive.

The chain links TRBV7-9 to TRBJ1-2; TRBD1 matches at 8 bases. The length of the CDR3 is 13 residues. Looked up from germline, CDR1 is SEHNR and CDR2 is FQNEAQ (reference sequence). J was trimmed by 7 bases and V by 4 bases; bases with no gene match: 5. CDR3 residues: CASSWGTGIGYTF. CDR3 nucleotides: TGTGCCAGCAGCTGGGGGACAGGCATTGGCTACACCTTC.

The chain employs TRBV4-2 and TRBJ2-7, with 10 nucleotides matching TRBD2. The CDR3 is made up of 15 amino acids. Germline-derived CDR1 and CDR2 are LGHNA and YNFKEQ. V dropped 4 bases and J dropped 9; count of bases not matched to a gene: 12. In DNA, the CDR3 is TGTGCCAGCAGCCCGTTAGCGGGGGGCCCCCGGGGGCAGTACTTC. Amino acids: CASSPLAGGPRGQYF.

The CDR3 sequence: CASSLVTGRMNTEAFF. The CDR3 nucleotides are TGCGCCAGCAGCTTGGTGACAGGACGCATGAACACTGAAGCTTTCTTT. The J gene is TRBJ1-1, the V gene TRBV5-1; tentative D call: TRBD1 (6 bases). The V and J ends lost 0 bases and 0 bases respectively, with 12 bases between them. CDR3 length: 16 amino acids. Germline-derived CDR1 and CDR2 are SGHRS and YFSETQ.

The chain couples TRBV6-1 to TRBJ1-1; a possible D gene is TRBD1 (6 bases). Trimming cost V 4 bases and J 3 bases, with 18 bases left between them. Germline CDR1 is MNHNS and CDR2 is SASEGT. The CDR3 is 16 amino acids. The CDR3 nucleotides read TGTGCCAGCAGTGTCCGGGTGGGGGGGGCTTACACTGAAGCTTTCTTT. As protein: CASSVRVGGAYTEAFF.

The chain links TRBV29-1 to TRBJ2-7; D is perhaps TRBD1 (5 bases). The V gene lost 4 bases and the J gene lost 1 base, with 11 bases spanning the gap. The CDR3 has 13 amino acids. Germline V gives CDR1 SQVTM, CDR2 ANQGSEA. The CDR3 is CSVVSGSSYEQYF. The CDR3 nucleotides read TGCAGCGTTGTTTCAGGGTCGTCCTACGAGCAGTACTTC.

The V call is TRBV2, the J call TRBJ2-7; 7 bases line up with TRBD1. The trim removed 4 bases at V and 6 bases at J, leaving 12 bases unmatched. From germline, CDR1 is SNHLY and CDR2 FYNNEI. This CDR3 is built from 15 residues. The CDR3 DNA follows: TGTGCCAGCAGTGCATCGCCGGGACAGCATTTCGAGCAGTACTTC. It is translated as CASSASPGQHFEQYF. Full variable domain (remainder filled in from reference TRBV2 and TRBJ2-7): EPEVTQTPSHQVTQMGQEVILRCVPISNHLYFYWYRQILGQKVEFLVSFYNNEISEKSEIFDDQFSVERPDGSNFTLKIRSTKLEDSAMYFCASSASPGQHFEQYFGPGTRLTVT.

CDR3: CASSPRTGGVTDTQYF. Here the CDR3 DNA reads TGTGCCAGCTCACCCCGGACAGGGGGCGTCACAGATACGCAGTATTTT. The chain links TRBV18 to TRBJ2-3, with 11 bases matching TRBD1. The CDR3 spans 16 residues. The trim removed 3 bases at V and 2 bases at J, leaving 4 bases unmatched. CDR1 KGHSH and CDR2 LQKENI come from the germline V gene.

This clone has only one observation. The chain employs TRBV28 and TRBJ1-2, with D perhaps TRBD1 (5 bases). Looked up from germline, CDR1 is MDHEN and CDR2 is SYDVKM. This CDR3 is built from 14 residues. Between the trimmed V and J ends, which lost 1 base and 4 bases, there was a span of 10 bases. The CDR3 loop is CASSLSGKSYGYTF. The CDR3 bases are TGTGCCAGCAGTTTATCAGGGAAGTCCTATGGCTACACCTTC.

The chain recombines TRBV18 with TRBJ2-5; D is ambiguous. V lost 1 base, J lost 2 bases, and 5 bases lay in between. The CDR3 spans 13 residues. Germline V gives CDR1 KGHSH, CDR2 LQKENI. The CDR3 region is CASSPQLQETQYF. Here the CDR3 DNA reads TGTGCCAGCTCACCACAATTACAAGAGACCCAGTACTTC.

This CDR3 is CASSVSRGAGELFF. CDR3 DNA sequence: TGTGCCAGCAGTGTCAGTCGGGGAGCCGGGGAGCTGTTTTTT. This chain joins TRBV2 and TRBJ2-2; D perhaps matches TRBD2 (5 bases). Trimming left V 4 bases short and J 6 bases short, with 12 bases between. Germline loops: CDR1 SNHLY, CDR2 FYNNEI. There are 14 residues in the CDR3.

J is TRBJ2-1 and V is TRBV2, with D possibly being TRBD1 (6 bases). Germline V lookup: CDR1 SNHLY, CDR2 FYNNEI. CDR3 length: 16 amino acids. The V end was cut by 4 bases, the J end by 2 bases, with 15 bases between. In DNA, the CDR3 is TGTGCCAGCAGTGTTTTGGGACAAGCGGCCTACAATGAGCAGTTCTTC. As protein: CASSVLGQAAYNEQFF.

As DNA, the CDR3 is TGTGCCAGTAGTATCTCCCTCATCGGGGGCAATGAGCAGTTCTTC. Protein product: CASSISLIGGNEQFF. This chain connects TRBV19 to TRBJ2-1; D may be TRBD2 (6 bases). Trimming removed 3 bases at V and 6 bases at J, with 15 bases between. The CDR3 extends over 15 amino acids. From germline, CDR1 is LNHDA and CDR2 SQIVND (reference sequence).

V and J are TRBV27 and TRBJ2-3; 8 nucleotides line up with TRBD2. CDR3 length: 16 amino acids. The germline CDR1 and CDR2 sequences are MNHEY and SMNVEV (reference sequence). Trimming cost V 3 bases and J 3 bases; bases outside gene matches: 8. CDR3 coding DNA: TGTGCCAGCAGTTTCCGGCGGGAGGCGGGGACAGATACGCAGTATTTT. Translation gives CASSFRREAGTDTQYF.

The chain joins TRBV4-1 to TRBJ1-5; D is uncertain. The CDR3 totals 16 residues. Trimming removed 3 bases at V and 6 bases at J, with 18 bases between. The germline V gene encodes CDR1 MGHRA and CDR2 YSYEKL. CDR3 loop: CASSHRRALGGQPQHF. CDR3 nucleotide sequence: TGCGCCAGCAGCCACAGGCGGGCCTTAGGAGGTCAGCCCCAGCATTTT.

The rearrangement joins TRBV18 to TRBJ2-3; D might be TRBD1 (6 bases). Germline assignment: CDR1 KGHSH and CDR2 LQKENI. V lost 6 bases and J 0 bases, leaving 13 bases between the germline ends. This CDR3 has 15 amino acids. The CDR3 bases are TGTGCCAGCTCTGCCCGGGACACAAGCACAGATACGCAGTATTTT. Translating it yields CASSARDTSTDTQYF.

The V and J genes are TRBV7-2 and TRBJ1-2; 7 bases align to TRBD1. CDR3 length equals 14 residues. Germline CDR1 and CDR2: SGHTA and FQGNSA. Trimming removed 3 bases from V and 1 base from J; junction bases left unmatched: 2. CDR3 loop: CASSFAGGNYGYTF. The CDR3 nucleotides read TGTGCCAGCAGCTTTGCAGGGGGTAACTATGGCTACACCTTC.

This chain joins TRBV9 and TRBJ1-2, with D uncertain. V lost 2 bases and J 3 bases, leaving 11 bases between the germline ends. CDR1 is SGDLS and CDR2 is YYNGEE in the germline V gene. The CDR3 runs 14 residues. Here the CDR3 DNA reads TGTGCCAGCAGCGTGGAAAACAGTTACTATGGCTACACCTTC. Protein: CASSVENSYYGYTF.

The chain combines TRBV2 with TRBJ1-4; 7 nucleotides match TRBD1. V was pared by 9 bases and J by 7 bases, with 8 bases of the junction left unmatched. The germline V gene has CDR1 SNHLY and CDR2 FYNNEI. The CDR3 loop spans 13 amino acids. The CDR3 spells CARMDRRSEKLFF. For the CDR3, the DNA is TGTGCCAGGATGGACAGGCGTAGTGAAAAACTGTTTTTT. The entire variable domain, with the rest obtained from reference TRBV2 and TRBJ1-4, is as follows: EPEVTQTPSHQVTQMGQEVILRCVPISNHLYFYWYRQILGQKVEFLVSFYNNEISEKSEIFDDQFSVERPDGSNFTLKIRSTKLEDSAMYFCARMDRRSEKLFFGSGTQLSVL.

The chain combines TRBV15 with TRBJ1-3; possible D gene TRBD1, 6 bases. Germline loops: CDR1 LNHNV, CDR2 YYDKDF (reference sequence). Trimming shortened V by 0 bases and J by 0 bases, and 15 bases separated the two germline ends. The CDR3 covers 18 residues. The CDR3 DNA follows: TGTGCCACCAGCAGAGATTTACCCGGGACAACCTCTGGAAACACCATATATTTT. Residues: CATSRDLPGTTSGNTIYF.

The chain combines TRBV19 with TRBJ2-1, with TRBD2 identical over 9 bases. The CDR3 sequence is 14 residues long. With 4 bases clipped from V and 6 bases from J, the junction kept 4 bases outside the gene matches. The germline V gene encodes CDR1 LNHDA and CDR2 SQIVND (reference sequence). The CDR3 bases are TGTGCCAGTAGTAGCGGGAGGGCCTTCAATGAGCAGTTCTTC. Encoded protein: CASSSGRAFNEQFF.

The chain's CDR3 is CASSLAARDRGPREQFF. Here the CDR3 DNA reads TGCGCCAGCAGCTTGGCGGCGCGGGACAGGGGGCCCCGGGAGCAGTTCTTC. The chain combines TRBV5-1 with TRBJ2-1; 12 nucleotides align to TRBD1. Unmatched junction bases numbered 11, after V lost 0 bases and J lost 10 bases. This CDR3 comprises 17 residues. Germline CDR1 is SGHRS and CDR2 is YFSETQ.